The rows below give T cell receptor beta chains drawn from one sample of a study of blood T cell repertoires in COVID-19. TCRdb's copy holds only in-frame clones and misses some; the assay was immunoSEQ multiplex PCR. The sample carries some 140,000 clones, more than 75% recorded once. Sequenced sample: peripheral blood. The origin of the receptors is a man aged 55 to 70 who had recovered from COVID-19. Each CDR3 is given with its conserved first and last residue. A D gene is named only where the DNA matches it firmly. The listing skips clone size in some rows; elsewhere it reads once, few, many or a size class.

clone_size: few; d_call: -; v_call: TRBV5-4; j_call: TRBJ1-5; cdr3_aa: CASSLGGGDQPQHF; cdr3_nt: TGTGCCAGCAGCTTGGGAGGGGGGGACCAGCCCCAGCATTTT
clone_size: -; d_call: TRBD1; v_call: TRBV7-3; j_call: TRBJ2-5; cdr3_aa: CASSPTGAEETQYF; cdr3_nt: TGTGCCAGCAGCCCGACAGGGGCGGAAGAGACCCAGTACTTC
clone_size: -; d_call: -; v_call: TRBV6-6; j_call: TRBJ1-1; cdr3_aa: CASSYDSGNTEAFF; cdr3_nt: TGTGCCAGCAGTTATGACAGTGGAAACACTGAAGCTTTCTTT
clone_size: -; d_call: TRBD2; v_call: TRBV20-1; j_call: TRBJ2-1; cdr3_aa: CSASPGGGDNEQFF; cdr3_nt: TGCAGTGCTAGTCCTGGCGGGGGAGACAATGAGCAGTTCTTC
clone_size: few; d_call: TRBD2; v_call: TRBV24-1; j_call: TRBJ2-1; cdr3_aa: CATSETSGRSYNEQFF; cdr3_nt: TGTGCCACCAGCGAAACTAGCGGGAGATCCTACAATGAGCAGTTCTTC
clone_size: -; d_call: TRBD1; v_call: TRBV29-1; j_call: TRBJ2-7; cdr3_aa: CSVDLVTGDEQYF; cdr3_nt: TGCAGCGTTGATCTGGTGACAGGGGACGAGCAGTACTTC
clone_size: -; d_call: TRBD1; v_call: TRBV5-5; j_call: TRBJ1-5; cdr3_aa: CASSFLGTANQPQHF; cdr3_nt: TGTGCCAGCAGCTTTCTGGGGACAGCCAATCAGCCCCAGCATTTT
clone_size: -; d_call: -; v_call: TRBV15; j_call: TRBJ2-1; cdr3_aa: CATSREDGSVEDEQFF; cdr3_nt: TGTGCCACCAGCAGAGAAGATGGTAGTGTAGAGGATGAGCAGTTCTTC
clone_size: -; d_call: -; v_call: TRBV5-5; j_call: TRBJ1-1; cdr3_aa: CASSFKGGNTEAFF; cdr3_nt: TGTGCCAGCAGCTTTAAAGGGGGGAACACTGAAGCTTTCTTT
clone_size: -; d_call: TRBD1; v_call: TRBV28; j_call: TRBJ1-1; cdr3_aa: CASSWEDREGFF; cdr3_nt: TGTGCCAGCAGTTGGGAGGACAGGGAGGGTTTCTTT
clone_size: -; d_call: -; v_call: TRBV19; j_call: TRBJ1-5; cdr3_aa: CASSTMDSNSNQPQHF; cdr3_nt: TGTGCCAGTAGTACCATGGACAGTAATAGCAATCAGCCCCAGCATTTT
clone_size: few; d_call: -; v_call: TRBV27; j_call: TRBJ1-2; cdr3_aa: CASGRGYTF; cdr3_nt: TGTGCCAGCGGGCGTGGCTACACCTTC
clone_size: -; d_call: TRBD1; v_call: TRBV14; j_call: TRBJ1-6; cdr3_aa: CASSLGQSNSPLHF; cdr3_nt: TGTGCCAGCAGTCTGGGACAGTCGAATTCACCCCTCCACTTT
clone_size: -; d_call: TRBD2; v_call: TRBV10-3; j_call: TRBJ2-3; cdr3_aa: CAIRTSGGASGTDTQYF; cdr3_nt: TGTGCCATCAGAACTAGCGGGGGGGCGTCGGGCACGGATACGCAGTATTTT